This T cell receptor beta chain came from a study of shared clonotypes between healthy human individuals. The donor population consisted of healthy HIV-negative adults with no recent acute infections or vaccinations. There are 15 residues in the CDR3. Germline loops: CDR1 SGHNT, CDR2 YYREEE (reference sequence). Trimming cost V 4 bases and J 8 bases, with 21 bases left between them. As for this clone: No antigen is known for it.

Data came from immunoSEQ multiplex PCR; TCRdb stores just in-frame clones and leaves some out. Among about half a million clones listed, 81% were seen once. Notes on the study in general: Sampling involved blood alone; tissue repertoires likely differ. In having few donors, the study represented limited genetic and exposure-history diversity.

This receptor was obtained from a woman in her thirties or forties in good health. Some clones in this sample may be carry-over from other donors' samples. The specimen sequenced was PBMCs. The chain recombines TRBV5-4 with TRBJ1-2, with D unclear. CDR3 residues: CASSLSYFRTEGYTF. The CDR3 DNA reads as TGTGCCAGCAGCCTAAGCTACTTCAGAACTGAGGGCTACACCTTC.